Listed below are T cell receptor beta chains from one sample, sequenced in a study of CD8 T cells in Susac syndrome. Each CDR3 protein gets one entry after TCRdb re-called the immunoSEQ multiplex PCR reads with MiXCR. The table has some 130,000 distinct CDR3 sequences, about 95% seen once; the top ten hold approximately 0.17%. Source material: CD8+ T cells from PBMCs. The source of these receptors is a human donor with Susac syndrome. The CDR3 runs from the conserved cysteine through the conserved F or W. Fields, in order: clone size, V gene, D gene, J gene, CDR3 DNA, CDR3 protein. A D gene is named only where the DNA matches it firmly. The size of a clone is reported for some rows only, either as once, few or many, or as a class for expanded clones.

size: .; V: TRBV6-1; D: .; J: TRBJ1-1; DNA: TGTGCCAGCAACTTAAGCGGGGCCTTTGCGAACACTGAAGCTTTCTTT; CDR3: CASNLSGAFANTEAFF
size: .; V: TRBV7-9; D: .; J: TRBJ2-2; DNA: TGTGCCAGCACTCTTGGGTCCACCGGGGAGCTGTTTTTT; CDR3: CASTLGSTGELFF
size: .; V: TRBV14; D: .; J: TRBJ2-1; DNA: TGTGCCAGCAGCCAAGGTGTTACCTCCTACAATGAGCAGTTCTTC; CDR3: CASSQGVTSYNEQFF
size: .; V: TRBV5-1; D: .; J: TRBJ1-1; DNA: TGCGCCAGCAGCTTGGAGGGTGAAGCTTTCTTT; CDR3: CASSLEGEAFF
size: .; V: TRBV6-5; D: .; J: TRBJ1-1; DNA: TGTGCCAGCAGATCACAGGGCAGAGCTTTCTTT; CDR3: CASRSQGRAFF
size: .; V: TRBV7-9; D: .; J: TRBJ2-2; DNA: TGTGCCAGCAGCGGAAGGGACCCGAACACCGGGGAGCTGTTTTTT; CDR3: CASSGRDPNTGELFF
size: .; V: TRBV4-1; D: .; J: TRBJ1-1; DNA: TGCGCCAGCAGCCAAGCGACAGAGGTCAACGGTGAAGCTTTCTTT; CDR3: CASSQATEVNGEAFF
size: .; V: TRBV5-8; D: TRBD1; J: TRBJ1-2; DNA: TGTGCCAGCAGCTTGTGGGACAGTCGTAGCTATGGCTACACCTTC; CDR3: CASSLWDSRSYGYTF
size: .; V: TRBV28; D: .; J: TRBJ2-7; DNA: TGTGCCAGCAGTTTCCGACAGGCTCTTGTGTACGAGCAGTACTTC; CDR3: CASSFRQALVYEQYF
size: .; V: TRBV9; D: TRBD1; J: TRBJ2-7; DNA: TGTGCCAGCAGCGTAGGCTCAGGGGGCTACGAGCAGTACTTC; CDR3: CASSVGSGGYEQYF
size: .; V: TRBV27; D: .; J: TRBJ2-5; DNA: TGTGCCAGCAGTTTAGGGACGAACCATGAGGGCCTTCGGGAGACCCAGTACTTC; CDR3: CASSLGTNHEGLRETQYF
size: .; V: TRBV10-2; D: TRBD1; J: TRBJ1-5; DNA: TGCGCCAGCGGGGGACAGGCTAGCAATCAGCCCCAGCATTTT; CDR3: CASGGQASNQPQHF
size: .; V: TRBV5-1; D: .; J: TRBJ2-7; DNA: TGCGCCAGCAGCTGGTCTAATGGCGAGCAGTACTTC; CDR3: CASSWSNGEQYF
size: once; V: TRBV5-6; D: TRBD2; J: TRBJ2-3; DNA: TGTGCCGGCAGCTCCCATAGCGGGAGTAGCACAGATACGCAGTATTTT; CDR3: CAGSSHSGSSTDTQYF
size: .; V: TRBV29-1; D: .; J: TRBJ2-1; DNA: TGCAGCGTTGAAGTCGGGTCCCCGGAGAATGAGCAGTTCTTC; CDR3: CSVEVGSPENEQFF
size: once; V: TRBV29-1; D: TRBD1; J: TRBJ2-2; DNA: TGCAGCGTTGATTCGATGGGACAGACGAACACCGGGGAGCTGTTTTTT; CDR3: CSVDSMGQTNTGELFF
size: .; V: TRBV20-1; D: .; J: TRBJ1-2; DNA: TGCAGTGCTAGAGATCGCCTAGGGGGACGGATCCCGACTCTCTATGGCTACACCTTC; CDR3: CSARDRLGGRIPTLYGYTF
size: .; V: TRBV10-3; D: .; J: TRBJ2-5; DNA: TGTGCCATCAGTGTAAGGGAGACCCAGTACTTC; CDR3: CAISVRETQYF
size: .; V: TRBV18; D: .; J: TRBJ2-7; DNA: TGTGCCAGCGCCGGGGGACCTGCGTACGAGCAGTACTTC; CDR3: CASAGGPAYEQYF
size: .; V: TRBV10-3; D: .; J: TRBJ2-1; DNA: TGTGCCATCAGTGAGGAGGACAATGAGCAGTTCTTC; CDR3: CAISEEDNEQFF
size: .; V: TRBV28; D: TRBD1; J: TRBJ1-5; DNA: TGTGCCAGCAGCCATCGGACAGGGAGGGTTCAGCCCCAGCATTTT; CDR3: CASSHRTGRVQPQHF
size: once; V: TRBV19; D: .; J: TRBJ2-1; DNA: TGTGCCAGTAGTATAGGCCAGGACAATGAGCAGTTCTTC; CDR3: CASSIGQDNEQFF
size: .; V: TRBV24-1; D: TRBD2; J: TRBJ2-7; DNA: TGTGCCACCAGTGATTTCCGGGAGGAAGGAGTCTACGAGCAGTACTTC; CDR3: CATSDFREEGVYEQYF
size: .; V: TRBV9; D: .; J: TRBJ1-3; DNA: TGTGCCAGCAGCGTAGAAGGGTACGCTGGAAACACCATATATTTT; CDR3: CASSVEGYAGNTIYF
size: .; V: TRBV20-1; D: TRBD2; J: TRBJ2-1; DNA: TGCAGTGTCCAGGACAGTCTAGCGGGTTACAATGAGCAGTTCTTC; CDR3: CSVQDSLAGYNEQFF
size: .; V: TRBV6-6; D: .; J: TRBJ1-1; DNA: TGTGCCAGCAGTTACCCCGGGGGCTTGAACACTGAAGCTTTCTTT; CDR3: CASSYPGGLNTEAFF
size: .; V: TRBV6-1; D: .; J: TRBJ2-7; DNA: TGTGCCAGCAGGGGTTCACAGGGACCCCTCTCCTACGAGCAGTACTTC; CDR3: CASRGSQGPLSYEQYF
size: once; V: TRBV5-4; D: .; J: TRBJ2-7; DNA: TGTGCCAGCAGCCCTCTTCCCTCCTACGAGCAGTACTTC; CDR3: CASSPLPSYEQYF
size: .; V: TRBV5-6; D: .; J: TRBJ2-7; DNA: TGTGCCAGCAGCTGGCCCTTTAAGGAGCAGTACTTC; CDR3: CASSWPFKEQYF
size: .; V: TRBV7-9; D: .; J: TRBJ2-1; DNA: TGTGCCAGCAGCCTAGAGTTCTATGAGCAGTTCTTC; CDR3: CASSLEFYEQFF
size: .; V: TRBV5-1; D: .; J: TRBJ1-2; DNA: TGCGCCAGCTACGCACAGGGTAACTATGGCTACACCTTC; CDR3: CASYAQGNYGYTF
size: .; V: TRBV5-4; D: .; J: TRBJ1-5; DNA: TGTGCCAGCAGCCAAATGGGGGCTGATCAGCCCCAGCATTTT; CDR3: CASSQMGADQPQHF
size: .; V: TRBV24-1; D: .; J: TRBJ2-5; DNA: TGTGCCACCAGTGATCCCCAGGGTTATGGCAGTAACCAAGAGACCCAGTACTTC; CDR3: CATSDPQGYGSNQETQYF
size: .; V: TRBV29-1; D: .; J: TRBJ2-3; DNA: TGCAGCGTTGTGGGGGCAGGCACAGATACGCAGTATTTT; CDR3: CSVVGAGTDTQYF
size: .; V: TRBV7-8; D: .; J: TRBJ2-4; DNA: TGTGCCAGCAGCTTAGCGCCAACAGCGACATGGGACATTCAGTACTTC; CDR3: CASSLAPTATWDIQYF